This T cell receptor (beta chain) was identified during a study of vaccination and CD4 T cells after COVID-19. Treatment meaning: approximately nine-day PBMC culture with coronavirus spike peptide pools or control peptides (ViraFEST assay). Collection of the unexposed donor's CD4+ T cells took place before the COVID-19 pandemic (2011-2018). The V end lost 3 bases, the J end lost 6 bases, and 8 bases lay between the germline ends. This CDR3 is 12 amino acids long. Looked up from germline, CDR1 is MNHEY and CDR2 is SMNVEV (reference sequence). Judged by abundance, this clonotype is medium-sized. As yet, its antigen is unknown. Sequencing of DNA taken from cultured CD4+ T cells relied on the Oncomine TCR Beta short-read assay. Cultured CD4+ T cells were the source of extracted genomic DNA. TCRdb ran MiXCR on the PCR reads and lists one entry per CDR3 protein. This sample has approximately 9,700 distinct CDR3 sequences, with 25% to 35% found just once.

Sequenced: CD4+ T cells from blood, cultured in vitro. The rearrangement links TRBV27 to TRBJ1-2; D remains unclear. This TCR was sampled from a human donor in good health. The DNA for the CDR3 is TGTGCCAGCAGTTTGTCCGGGCATGGCTACACCTTC. This encodes CASSLSGHGYTF.